A selection of T cell receptor beta chains follows, all from one sample in a study of T-cell reconstitution after alpha-beta-depleted transplantation in children. TCRdb reprocessed the PCR reads via MiXCR and lists one record per CDR3 protein. Seen here are 280,000 or so distinct CDR3 sequences, around 10% observed once, and the top ten hold 20% to 25%. Source: peripheral blood, taken 180 days after TCRalphabeta/CD19-depleted stem cell transplant. These receptors were collected from a male patient aged 2 to 9 who had a stem cell transplant for chronic granulomatous disease, so the T cells may come from the graft donor. Each CDR3 is given with its conserved first and last residue. Each record gives: J gene, V gene, CDR3 length, clone size, D gene, CDR3 DNA, CDR3 protein. D genes are given only for firm matches. The listing skips clone size in some rows; elsewhere it reads once, few, many or a size class.

>TRBJ2-1|TRBV29-1|15|many|.
TGCAGCGTTGGAGATAATCGGTACTCCTACAATGAGCAGTTCTTC
CSVGDNRYSYNEQFF
>TRBJ2-1|TRBV2|13|many|.
TGTGCCAGCTACAGGGTGGTAATCAATGAGCAGTTCTTC
CASYRVVINEQFF
>TRBJ2-1|TRBV12-3/TRBV12-4|19|.|TRBD2
TGTGCCTGCAGTTTGGCGGGACTAGCGACCTTAAGCTCCTACAATGAGCAGTTCTTC
CACSLAGLATLSSYNEQFF
>TRBJ2-2|TRBV20-1|13|many|.
TGCAGTGCTAGAGATATGGTAGCGGGGGAGCTGTTTTTT
CSARDMVAGELFF
>TRBJ2-4|TRBV12-3/TRBV12-4|15|many|TRBD2
TGTGCCAGCAGTTCTAGCGGATTAGCCAAAAACATTCAGTACTTC
CASSSSGLAKNIQYF
>TRBJ2-4|TRBV19|16|.|.
TGTGCCAGTACCACCAACAGCCTTTTTGGGAAAAACATTCAGTACTTC
CASTTNSLFGKNIQYF
>TRBJ2-5|TRBV3-1|17|many|TRBD2
TGTGCCAGCAGCCAAGATAAGATAGCGGGAGTGGGAGAGACCCAGTACTTC
CASSQDKIAGVGETQYF
>TRBJ1-1|TRBV12-3/TRBV12-4|12|many|.
TGTGCCAGCAGCTTCGGTAACACTGAAGCTTTCTTT
CASSFGNTEAFF
>TRBJ2-1|TRBV5-1|16|many|TRBD2
TGCGCCAGCAGCCTTCGAACCGGGACTAGTGACAATGAGCAGTTCTTC
CASSLRTGTSDNEQFF
>TRBJ2-7|TRBV27|14|many|TRBD1
TGTGCCAGCAGTGCCGGGACAGGGGTCTACGAGCAGTACTTC
CASSAGTGVYEQYF
>TRBJ2-5|TRBV12-3/TRBV12-4|13|many|.
TGTGCCAGCAGTTTATCGCCCAAGGAGACCCAGTACTTC
CASSLSPKETQYF
>TRBJ2-7|TRBV20-1|15|many|.
TGCAGTGCTAGAGATCAGCACAGGAGCTCCTACGAGCAGTACTTC
CSARDQHRSSYEQYF
>TRBJ2-2|TRBV6-5|16|many|TRBD2
TGTGCCAGCAGTTACGTCGTGGCGGGAGTAACCGGGGAGCTGTTTTTT
CASSYVVAGVTGELFF
>TRBJ1-2|TRBV29-1|12|many|.
TGCAGGGCCTTAGGGGATCCCTATGGCTACACCTTC
CRALGDPYGYTF
>TRBJ2-3|TRBV18|15|few|TRBD2
TGTGCCAGCTCAAATAGCGGGGTGGATACAGATACGCAGTATTTT
CASSNSGVDTDTQYF
>TRBJ2-3|TRBV15|14|many|.
TGTGCCACCAGCCCCCGGCGGGGAGCAGATACGCAGTATTTT
CATSPRRGADTQYF
>TRBJ2-2|TRBV29-1|17|few|.
TGCAGCGTGGGAGAGGGGCAGGGAAAAACTTACACCGGGGAGCTGTTTTTT
CSVGEGQGKTYTGELFF
>TRBJ2-7|TRBV7-2|16|many|TRBD1
TGTGCCAGCAGCTTCCGGACAGGACCGACCTCCTACGAGCAGTACTTC
CASSFRTGPTSYEQYF
>TRBJ2-3|TRBV5-1|16|many|TRBD2
TGCGCCAGCAGCCTAGGGACTAGGGGAAGCACAGATACGCAGTATTTT
CASSLGTRGSTDTQYF
>TRBJ1-2|TRBV15|14|.|.
TGTGCCACCAGCAGCCAGGCCTCAAAGTATGGCTACACCTTC
CATSSQASKYGYTF
>TRBJ2-7|TRBV20-1|14|many|.
TGCAGTGTCAGAGGCGGCGGACTTACCTACGAGCAGTACTTC
CSVRGGGLTYEQYF
>TRBJ2-7|TRBV15|14|many|.
TGTGCCACCAGTCCATTTAGGGGGGGAGGCGAGCAGTACTTC
CATSPFRGGGEQYF
>TRBJ2-6|TRBV9|16|many|.
TGTGCCAGCAGCGCCGGTTCAGGGGTTGGGGCCAACGTCCTGACTTTC
CASSAGSGVGANVLTF
>TRBJ2-7|TRBV7-9|15|many|.
TGTGCCAGCAGCTTAGCCGGTACAAATCCCTACGAGCAGTACTTC
CASSLAGTNPYEQYF
>TRBJ2-1|TRBV7-8|17|many|.
TGTGCCAGCAGCTTAGTCGGGGCGAGCAGCTCCTACAATGAGCAGTTCTTC
CASSLVGASSSYNEQFF
>TRBJ2-2|TRBV6-2/TRBV6-3|13|many|.
TGTGCCAGCGCCGAGGGTGACACCGGGGAGCTGTTTTTT
CASAEGDTGELFF
>TRBJ2-5|TRBV15|11|many|.
TGTGCCACCAGCGCGGGAGAGACCCAGTACTTC
CATSAGETQYF
>TRBJ2-1|TRBV20-1|20|many|TRBD2
TGCAGTGCTAGAGATGGGGCAGGGACTAGCGGGAGGGCCTATTACAATGAGCAGTTCTTC
CSARDGAGTSGRAYYNEQFF
>TRBJ2-3|TRBV9|15|many|.
TGTGCCAGCAGCGAGAGGGGCCTATACACAGATACGCAGTATTTT
CASSERGLYTDTQYF
>TRBJ2-2|TRBV27|14|.|TRBD1
TGTGCCAGCAGTACCTACAGGGGGACCGGGGAGCTGTTTTTT
CASSTYRGTGELFF
>TRBJ2-7|TRBV5-1|15|many|.
TGCGCCAGCAGCTCGTACCGGGACTACCAGGGGGAGCAGTACTTC
CASSSYRDYQGEQYF
>TRBJ2-5|TRBV12-3/TRBV12-4|13|many|.
TGTGCCAGCAGTTTGCGGAGGAGAGAGACCCAGTACTTC
CASSLRRRETQYF
>TRBJ2-2|TRBV4-1|18|many|TRBD2
TGCGCCAGCAGCCAAGTCCCTAGCGGGGGGGCGAACACCGGGGAGCTGTTTTTT
CASSQVPSGGANTGELFF
>TRBJ2-1|TRBV12-3/TRBV12-4|13|many|.
TGTGCCAGCAGGGACTACATGAAGGGCAAGCAGTTCTTC
CASRDYMKGKQFF
>TRBJ2-5|TRBV7-7|15|many|TRBD2
TGTGCCAGCAGCTTAGCGGGGGGGACCCAAGAGACCCAGTACTTC
CASSLAGGTQETQYF
>TRBJ1-1|TRBV29-1|13|many|.
TGCAGCGTCGCTCAAAGGGTGAACACTGAAGCTTTCTTT
CSVAQRVNTEAFF
>TRBJ2-3|TRBV7-6|18|many|TRBD2
TGTGCCAGCAGCTTAGTGGCGGGCGGGAGAACCGGGTCAGATACGCAGTATTTT
CASSLVAGGRTGSDTQYF
>TRBJ2-4|TRBV29-1|11|many|.
TGCAGCGCTACGAAGGCAAACATTCAGTACTTC
CSATKANIQYF
>TRBJ2-1|TRBV29-1|14|many|TRBD2
TGCAGCGTTGAATCGGGACTAGCGGACTACCATGGGTTCTTC
CSVESGLADYHGFF
>TRBJ2-7|TRBV20-1|11|many|.
TGCAGTGCTAGAGATATCGGCGAGCAGTACTTC
CSARDIGEQYF
>TRBJ2-5|TRBV6-1|16|.|TRBD2
TGTGCCAGCAGTACCTTAGCGGGGGGGCCTTTTGAGACCCAGTACTTC
CASSTLAGGPFETQYF
>TRBJ2-1|TRBV7-3|19|many|TRBD2
TGTGCCAGCAGCTTAACGGTCCTAGCGGGGAGGGCCTCCTACAATGAGCAGTTCTTC
CASSLTVLAGRASYNEQFF
>TRBJ2-3|TRBV29-1|13|many|.
TGCAGCGTTGAAGAGGGGGTGTTGGATACGCAGTATTTT
CSVEEGVLDTQYF
>TRBJ2-7|TRBV11-2|17|.|TRBD2
TGTGCCAGCAGCTTAGGTGTTTCGGCTAGCGGGCACCACGAGCAGTACTTC
CASSLGVSASGHHEQYF